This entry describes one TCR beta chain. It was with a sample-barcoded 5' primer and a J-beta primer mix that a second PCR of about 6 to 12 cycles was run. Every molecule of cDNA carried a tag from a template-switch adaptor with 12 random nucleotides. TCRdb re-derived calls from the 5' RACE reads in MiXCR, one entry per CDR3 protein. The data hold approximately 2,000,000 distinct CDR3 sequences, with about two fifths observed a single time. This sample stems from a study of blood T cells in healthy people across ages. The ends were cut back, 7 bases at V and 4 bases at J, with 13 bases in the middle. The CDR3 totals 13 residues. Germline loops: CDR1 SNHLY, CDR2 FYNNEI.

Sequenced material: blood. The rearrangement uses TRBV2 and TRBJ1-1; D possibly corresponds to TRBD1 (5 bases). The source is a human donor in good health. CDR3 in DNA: TGTGCCAGCAACGAGGGTAGGGGCACTGAAGCTTTCTTT. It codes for CASNEGRGTEAFF.